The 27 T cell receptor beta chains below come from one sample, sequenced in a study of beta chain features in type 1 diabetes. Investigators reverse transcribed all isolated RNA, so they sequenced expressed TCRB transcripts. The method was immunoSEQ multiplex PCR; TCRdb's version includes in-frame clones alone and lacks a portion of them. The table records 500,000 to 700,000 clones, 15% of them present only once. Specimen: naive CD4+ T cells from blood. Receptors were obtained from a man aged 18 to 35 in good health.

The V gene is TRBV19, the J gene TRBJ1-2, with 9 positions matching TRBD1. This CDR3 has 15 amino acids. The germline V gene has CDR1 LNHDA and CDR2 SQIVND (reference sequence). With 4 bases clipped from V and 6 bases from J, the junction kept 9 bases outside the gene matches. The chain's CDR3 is CASSKRTGERHGYTF. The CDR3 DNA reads TGTGCCAGTAGTAAAAGGACAGGGGAACGTCATGGCTACACCTTC.

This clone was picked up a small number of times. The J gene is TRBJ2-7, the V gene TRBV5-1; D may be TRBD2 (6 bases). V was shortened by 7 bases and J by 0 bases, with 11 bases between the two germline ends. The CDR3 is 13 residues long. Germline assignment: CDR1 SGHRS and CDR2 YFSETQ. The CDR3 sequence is CASGRGDSYEQYF. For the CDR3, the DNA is TGCGCCAGCGGGCGGGGAGACTCCTACGAGCAGTACTTC.

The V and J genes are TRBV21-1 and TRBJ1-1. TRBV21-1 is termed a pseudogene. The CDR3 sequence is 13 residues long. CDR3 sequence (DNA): TGTGCCAGCAGCAAAGCCAGCGGCCCTGAAGCTTTCTTT. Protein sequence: CASSKASGPEAFF.

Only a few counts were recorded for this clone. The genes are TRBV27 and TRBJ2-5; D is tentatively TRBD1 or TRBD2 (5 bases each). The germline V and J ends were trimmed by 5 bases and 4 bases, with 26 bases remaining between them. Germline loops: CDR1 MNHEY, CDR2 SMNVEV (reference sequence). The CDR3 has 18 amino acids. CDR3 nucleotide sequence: TGTGCCAGCAGTCCTTACGGGACCTCTAAGGGATTTGGAGAGACCCAGTACTTC. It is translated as CASSPYGTSKGFGETQYF.

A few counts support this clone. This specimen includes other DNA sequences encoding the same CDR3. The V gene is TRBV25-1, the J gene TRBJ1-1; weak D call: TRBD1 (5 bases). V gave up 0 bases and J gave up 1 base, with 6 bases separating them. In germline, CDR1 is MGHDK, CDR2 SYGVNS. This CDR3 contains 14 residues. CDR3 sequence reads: CASSEYGGNTEAFF. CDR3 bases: TGTGCCAGCAGTGAATATGGGGGGAACACTGAAGCTTTCTTT.

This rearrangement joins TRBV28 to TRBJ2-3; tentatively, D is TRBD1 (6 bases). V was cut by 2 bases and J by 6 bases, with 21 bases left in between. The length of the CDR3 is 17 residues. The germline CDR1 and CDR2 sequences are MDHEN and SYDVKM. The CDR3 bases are TGTGCCAGCAGTTTACTATCATTGGACAGTCGTAGGGATACGCAGTATTTT. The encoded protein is CASSLLSLDSRRDTQYF.

The CDR3 bases are TGCGCCAGCAGCCGCTCACCGTTAGCGGGAGCGGAAGATACGCAGTATTTT. Residues: CASSRSPLAGAEDTQYF. The rearrangement joins TRBV4-1 to TRBJ2-3, with 9 bases lining up with TRBD2. The CDR3 runs to 17 residues. Germline trimming cut 4 bases from V and 5 bases from J; bases unmatched to any gene: 13. Germline V gene lookup returns CDR1 MGHRA and CDR2 YSYEKL.

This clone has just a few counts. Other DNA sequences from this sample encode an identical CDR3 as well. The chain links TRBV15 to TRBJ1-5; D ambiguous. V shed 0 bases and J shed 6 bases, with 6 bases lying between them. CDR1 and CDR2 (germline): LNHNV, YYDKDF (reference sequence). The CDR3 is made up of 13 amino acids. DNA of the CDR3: TGTGCCACCAGCAGAGATCGAGGTCAGCCCCAGCATTTT. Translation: CATSRDRGQPQHF.

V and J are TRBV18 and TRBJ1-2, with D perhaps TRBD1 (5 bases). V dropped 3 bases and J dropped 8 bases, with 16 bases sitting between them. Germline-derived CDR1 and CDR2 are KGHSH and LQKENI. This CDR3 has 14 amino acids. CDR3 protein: CASSPNTGSWGYTF. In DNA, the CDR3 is TGTGCCAGCTCACCTAATACAGGCTCCTGGGGCTACACCTTC.

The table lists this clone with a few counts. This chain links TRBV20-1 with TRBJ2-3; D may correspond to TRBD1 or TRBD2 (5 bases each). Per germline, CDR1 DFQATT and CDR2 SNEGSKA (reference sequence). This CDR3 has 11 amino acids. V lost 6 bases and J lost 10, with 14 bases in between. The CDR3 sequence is CSANTPGPQYF. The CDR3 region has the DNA TGCAGTGCAAATACCCCGGGGCCGCAGTATTTT.

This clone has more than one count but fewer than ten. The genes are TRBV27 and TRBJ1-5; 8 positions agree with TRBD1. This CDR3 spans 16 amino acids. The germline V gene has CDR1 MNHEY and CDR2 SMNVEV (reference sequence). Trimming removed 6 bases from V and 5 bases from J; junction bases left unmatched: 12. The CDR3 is CASSKYTGGGYQPQHF. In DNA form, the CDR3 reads TGTGCCAGCAGCAAATATACAGGGGGTGGTTATCAGCCCCAGCATTTT.

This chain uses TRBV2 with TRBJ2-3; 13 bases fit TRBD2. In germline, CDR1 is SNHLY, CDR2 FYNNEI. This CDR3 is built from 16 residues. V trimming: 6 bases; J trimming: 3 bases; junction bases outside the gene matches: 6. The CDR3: CASRRTSGGMTDTQYF. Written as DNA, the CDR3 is TGTGCCAGCAGACGGACTAGCGGGGGAATGACAGATACGCAGTATTTT.

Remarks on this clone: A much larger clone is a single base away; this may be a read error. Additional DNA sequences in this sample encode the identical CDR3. This chain's CDR3 is CASSRGYEQYF. CDR3 DNA: TGTGCCAGCAGCAGGGGCTACGAGCAGTACTTC. The genes are TRBV7-3 and TRBJ2-7; a weak D match, TRBD1 (5 bases). Germline CDR1 reads SGHTA; CDR2 reads FQGTGA. V was clipped by 5 bases and J by 3 bases, with 5 bases between them. This CDR3 contains 11 residues.

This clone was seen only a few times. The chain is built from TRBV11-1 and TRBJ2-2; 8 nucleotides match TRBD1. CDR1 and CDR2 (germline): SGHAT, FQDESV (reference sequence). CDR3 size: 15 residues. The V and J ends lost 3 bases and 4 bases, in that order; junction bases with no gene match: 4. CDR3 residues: CASSFIRGPTGELFF. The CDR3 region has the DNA TGTGCCAGCAGCTTCATCAGGGGGCCCACCGGGGAGCTGTTTTTT.

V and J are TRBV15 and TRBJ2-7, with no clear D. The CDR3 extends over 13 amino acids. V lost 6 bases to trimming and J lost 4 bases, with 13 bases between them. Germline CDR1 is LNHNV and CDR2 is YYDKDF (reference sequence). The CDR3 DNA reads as TGTGCCACCAGAACCCTAAGAGGATACGAGCAGTACTTC. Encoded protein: CATRTLRGYEQYF.

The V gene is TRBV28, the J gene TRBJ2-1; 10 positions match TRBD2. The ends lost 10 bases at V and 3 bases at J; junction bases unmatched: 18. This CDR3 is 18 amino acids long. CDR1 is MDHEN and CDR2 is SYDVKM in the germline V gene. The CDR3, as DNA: TGTGCCACCACCAATGGGGCTAGCGGGAGTGTCTTCTACAATGAGCAGTTCTTC. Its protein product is CATTNGASGSVFYNEQFF.

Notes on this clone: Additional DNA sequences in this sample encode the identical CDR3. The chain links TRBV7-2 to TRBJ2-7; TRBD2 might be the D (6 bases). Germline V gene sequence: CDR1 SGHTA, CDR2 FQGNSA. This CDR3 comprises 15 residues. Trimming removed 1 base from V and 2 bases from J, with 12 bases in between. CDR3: CASSLGQGGTYEQYF. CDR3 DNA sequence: TGTGCCAGCAGCTTAGGTCAGGGAGGCACCTACGAGCAGTACTTC.

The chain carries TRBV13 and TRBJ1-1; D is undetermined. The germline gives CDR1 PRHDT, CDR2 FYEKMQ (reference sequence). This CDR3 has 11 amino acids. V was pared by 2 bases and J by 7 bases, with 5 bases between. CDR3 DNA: TGTGCCAGCAGCTTATTCCGTGAAGCTTTCTTT. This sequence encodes CASSLFREAFF.

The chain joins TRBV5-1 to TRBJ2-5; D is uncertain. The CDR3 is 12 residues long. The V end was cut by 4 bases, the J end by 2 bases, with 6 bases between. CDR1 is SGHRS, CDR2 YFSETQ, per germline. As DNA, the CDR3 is TGCGCCAGCAGCATACCTCAAGAGACCCAGTACTTC. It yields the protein CASSIPQETQYF. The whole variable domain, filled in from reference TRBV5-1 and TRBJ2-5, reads KAGVTQTPRYLIKTRGQQVTLSCSPISGHRSVSWYQQTPGQGLQFLFEYFSETQRNKGNFPGRFSGRQFSNSRSEMNVSTLELGDSALYLCASSIPQETQYFGPGTRLLVL.

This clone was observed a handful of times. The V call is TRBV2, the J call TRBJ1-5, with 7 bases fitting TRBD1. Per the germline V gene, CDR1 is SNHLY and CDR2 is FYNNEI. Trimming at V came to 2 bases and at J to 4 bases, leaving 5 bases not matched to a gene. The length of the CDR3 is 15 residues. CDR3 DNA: TGTGCCAGCAGTGAACAGGGGGTCGTAAATCAGCCCCAGCATTTT. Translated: CASSEQGVVNQPQHF.

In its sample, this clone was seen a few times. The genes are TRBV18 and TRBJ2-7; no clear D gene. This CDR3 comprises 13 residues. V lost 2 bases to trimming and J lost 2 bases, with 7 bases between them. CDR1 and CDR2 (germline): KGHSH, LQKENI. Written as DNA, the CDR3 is TGTGCCAGCTCACCAGTCGCTACCTACGAGCAGTACTTC. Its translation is CASSPVATYEQYF.

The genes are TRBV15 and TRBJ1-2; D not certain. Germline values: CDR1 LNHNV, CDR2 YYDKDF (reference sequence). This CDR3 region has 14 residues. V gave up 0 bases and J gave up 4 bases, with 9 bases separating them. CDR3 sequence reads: CATSRDFPAYGYTF. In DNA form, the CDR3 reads TGTGCCACCAGCAGAGATTTTCCCGCCTATGGCTACACCTTC.

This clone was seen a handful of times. In DNA, the CDR3 is TGTGCCAGCAGCTTAGGAAGCGGGTTTAACACTGAAGCTTTCTTT. Residues: CASSLGSGFNTEAFF. This rearrangement joins TRBV7-2 to TRBJ1-1; no clear D gene. CDR3 length equals 15 residues. Germline assignment: CDR1 SGHTA and CDR2 FQGNSA. Trimming pared 1 base from V and 2 bases from J, leaving 11 bases between.

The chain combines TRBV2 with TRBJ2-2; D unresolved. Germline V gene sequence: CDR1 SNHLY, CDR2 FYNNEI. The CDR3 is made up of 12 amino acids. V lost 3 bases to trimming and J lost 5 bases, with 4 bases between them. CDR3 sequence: CASSEGTGELFF. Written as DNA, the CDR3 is TGTGCCAGCAGTGAGGGGACCGGGGAGCTGTTTTTT.

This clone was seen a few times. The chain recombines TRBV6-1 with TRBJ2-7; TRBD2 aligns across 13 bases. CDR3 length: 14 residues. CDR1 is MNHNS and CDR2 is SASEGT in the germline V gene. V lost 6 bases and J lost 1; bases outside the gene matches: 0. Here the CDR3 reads CASRTSGGSYEQYF. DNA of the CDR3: TGTGCCAGCAGGACTAGCGGGGGGTCCTACGAGCAGTACTTC.

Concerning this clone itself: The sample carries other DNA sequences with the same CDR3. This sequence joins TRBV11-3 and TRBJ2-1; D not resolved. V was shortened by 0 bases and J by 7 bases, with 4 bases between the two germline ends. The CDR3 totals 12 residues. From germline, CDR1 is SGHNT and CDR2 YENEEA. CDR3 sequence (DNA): TGTGCCAGCAGCTTAGAGGGAAATGAGCAGTTCTTC. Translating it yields CASSLEGNEQFF.

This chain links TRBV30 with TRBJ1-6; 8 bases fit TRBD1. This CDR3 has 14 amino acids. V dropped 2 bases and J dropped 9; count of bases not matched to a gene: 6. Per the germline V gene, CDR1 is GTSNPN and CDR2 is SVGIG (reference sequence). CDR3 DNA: TGTGCCTGGAGTATCGGACAGGGCCTTTCACCCCTCCACTTT. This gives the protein CAWSIGQGLSPLHF.